This TCR beta chain was identified in a study of T cell responses to AZD1222 COVID-19 vaccine. Findings and caveats of the study: Spike was spanned by vaccine-associated CD4 TCRs, with dominance at 160-218 and 743-854.

A note on this clone: Its antigen remains unknown.

Only in-frame clones appear in the TCRdb table, and some are missing; sequencing was by immunoSEQ multiplex PCR. This sample yields around 120,000 clones, of which roughly 88% are seen a single time; about 27% belongs to the top ten. V lost 6 bases and J lost 0; bases outside the gene matches: 8. The CDR3 contains 17 residues. The germline CDR1 and CDR2 sequences are MNHNY and SVGAGI (reference sequence). This chain connects TRBV6-6 to TRBJ1-6, with 7 bases identical to TRBD1. The clonotype was recovered from an adult who received the AZD1222 COVID-19 vaccine. The source was peripheral blood, collected 28 days after the second AZD1222 dose. The DNA of the CDR3 is TGTGCCAGCAGCCGAGGACAGGACTTCTCCTATAATTCACCCCTCCACTTT. The encoded protein is CASSRGQDFSYNSPLHF.